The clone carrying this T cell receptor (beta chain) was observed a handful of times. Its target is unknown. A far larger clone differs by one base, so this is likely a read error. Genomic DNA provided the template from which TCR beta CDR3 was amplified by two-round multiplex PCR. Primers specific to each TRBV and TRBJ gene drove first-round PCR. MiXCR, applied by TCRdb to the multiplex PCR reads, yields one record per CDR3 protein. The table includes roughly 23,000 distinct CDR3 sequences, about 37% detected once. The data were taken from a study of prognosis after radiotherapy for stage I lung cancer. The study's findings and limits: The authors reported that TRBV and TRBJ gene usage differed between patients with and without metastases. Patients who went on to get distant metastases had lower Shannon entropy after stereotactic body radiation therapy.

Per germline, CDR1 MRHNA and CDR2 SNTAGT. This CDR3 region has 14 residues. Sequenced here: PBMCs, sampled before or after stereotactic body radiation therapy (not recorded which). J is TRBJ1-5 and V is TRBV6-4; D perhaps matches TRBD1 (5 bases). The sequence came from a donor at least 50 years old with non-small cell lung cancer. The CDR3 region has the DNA TGTGCCAGCAGTTACTCTCAAGGGGATCAGCCCCAGCATTTT. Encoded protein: CASSYSQGDQPQHF.